This TCR beta chain was recovered during a study of OX40 agonist ivuxolimab in advanced cancers. In terms of the full investigation: Ivuxolimab was an agonistic, fully human IgG2 monoclonal antibody directed against OX40 (CD134), a costimulatory receptor. Prior anti-PD-1, anti-PD-L1 or anti-CTLA-4 therapy was permitted, and checkpoint inhibitors had been received by about two fifths of dose-escalation patients. A male proportion of almost 85% and a mean age of approximately 58 years, ranging from 23 to 79, were recorded for the dose-escalation cohort. The paper reports the monotherapy dose-escalation portion (N ≈ 50 patients) of the phase I ivuxolimab trial. Among the roughly 52 dose-escalation patients, roughly 20 had hepatocellular carcinoma, about 15 melanoma, 9 renal cell carcinoma and 9 head and neck cancer. Intravenous ivuxolimab was administered to patients every 2 weeks at six dose levels: 0.01, 0.1, 0.3, 1.5, 3 and 10 mg/kg. Partial responses were achieved by three dose-escalation patients, of whom one had hepatocellular carcinoma and two had cutaneous melanoma. Peripheral TCRbeta sequencing aimed to test whether ivuxolimab altered TCR sequence diversity and caused clonal T-cell expansion. Beyond this particular receptor, the publication reports: After ivuxolimab, expanded clones were on average more numerous among CD8+ T cells than among CD4+ T cells. At doses of 0.1 to 3.0 mg/kg, clonal expansion of both CD4+ and CD8+ T cells in blood was seen between baseline and week 6. Partial responders in the 0.1-3.0 mg/kg groups had among the lowest normalized peripheral clonal expansion, especially among CD8+ T cells. Low levels of normalized T-cell clonal expansion were also shown by some nonresponding patients. The antigen specificity of the peripheral T cells that underwent clonal expansion was not determined.

Genomic DNA was extracted from sorted cells for sequencing of the TCRbeta CDR3 region. TCRbeta CDR3 regions were sequenced using the immunoSEQ Assay. TCRdb holds this immuneACCESS table with in-frame rearrangements only. Some clones are missing; in checked studies, unresolved V genes explain under half, and the rest has no known cause. Present in this sample are 50,000 to 70,000 clones, roughly 86% of which were seen just once. The top ten hold around 10% of the sample. The trial excluded patients who had a history of autoimmune disease or were on systemic immunosuppression. Peripheral blood for TCR sequencing was drawn from every dose cohort at baseline, at cycle 4 day 1 and at cycle 7 day 1. The samples were drawn from a first-in-human, open-label, multicenter phase I dose-escalation trial of ivuxolimab. The trial enrolled adults with locally advanced or metastatic head and neck squamous cell, hepatocellular, melanoma or renal cell carcinoma. Before TCR sequencing, CD4+ and CD8+ T cells were separately sorted from peripheral blood.

Concerning this clone: This receptor's antigen is unknown. Base qualities are not at hand, and no much larger clone is one base apart.

The sample consisted of CD4+ or CD8+ T cells sorted from blood, taken in a trial of the OX40 agonist ivuxolimab. This clonotype was sampled from an adult with an advanced solid tumor such as melanoma, head and neck, liver or kidney cancer.

The nucleotide sequence reads TGCGCCAGCAGCCCAAGGGCTAGCGGGAGGATTGGGAATGAGCAGTTCTTC. Translated, it reads CASSPRASGRIGNEQFF. The V and J genes are TRBV4-3 and TRBJ2-1; a stretch of 11 junction bases matches TRBD2. The germline V gene encodes CDR1 LGHNA and CDR2 YSLEER. The CDR3 has 17 amino acids, counting the end cysteine and phenylalanine. Left in the record is the CDR3 DNA by itself, 51 bases read in frame from the first base. Trimming leaves V shorter by 4 bases and J shorter by 7 bases, with the junction holding 12 bases beyond the gene matches.